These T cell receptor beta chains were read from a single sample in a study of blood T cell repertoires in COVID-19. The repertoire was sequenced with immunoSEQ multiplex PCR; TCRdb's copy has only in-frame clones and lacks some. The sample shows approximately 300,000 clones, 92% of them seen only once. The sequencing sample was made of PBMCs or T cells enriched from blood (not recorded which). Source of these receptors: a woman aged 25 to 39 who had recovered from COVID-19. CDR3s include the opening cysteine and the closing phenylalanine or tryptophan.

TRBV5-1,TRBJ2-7,CASSSDRDKALDYEQYF
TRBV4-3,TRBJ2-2,CASSQDLRRGGELFF
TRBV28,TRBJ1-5,CASSLGGFNQPQHF
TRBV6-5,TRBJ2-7,CASSYGTGVTYEQYF
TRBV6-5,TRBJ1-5,CASSYSRGAAQHF
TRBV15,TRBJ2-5,CATSGSLAATQETQYF
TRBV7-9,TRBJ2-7,CASQRTGVYEQYF
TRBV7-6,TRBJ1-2,CASSLAEASGYTF
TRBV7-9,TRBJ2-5,CASSLVLAGARAQYF
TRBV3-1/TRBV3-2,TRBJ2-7,CASSQVLGEDEQYF
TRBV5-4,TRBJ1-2,CASSTGQGAIFGYTF
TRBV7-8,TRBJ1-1,CASSYGAANTEAFF
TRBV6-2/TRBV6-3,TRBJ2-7,CASSPAGAAYEQYF
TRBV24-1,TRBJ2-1,CATSDVGLAGVIEQFF
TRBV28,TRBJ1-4,CASRGQGIIGKLFF
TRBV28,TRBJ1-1,CASESGGTEAFF
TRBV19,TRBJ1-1,CASRDMLNTEAFF
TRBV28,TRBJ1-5,CASSVSNQPQHF
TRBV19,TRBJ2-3,CASRWGGTDTQYF
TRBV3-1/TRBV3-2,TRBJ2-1,CASSQREGLNEQFF
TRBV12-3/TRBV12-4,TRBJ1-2,CASSLMADGYTF
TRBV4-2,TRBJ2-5,CASSQKTGGGQETQYF
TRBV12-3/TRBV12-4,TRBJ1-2,CASSLGEGGYTF
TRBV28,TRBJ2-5,CASNPGQGARRETQYF
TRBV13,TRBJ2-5,CASSLESQETQYF
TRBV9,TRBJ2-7,CASSVESRAYEQYF
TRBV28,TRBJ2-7,CASSTSGQSSYEQYF